These T cell receptor beta chains were read from a single sample in a study of blood T cell repertoires in COVID-19. Measured with immunoSEQ multiplex PCR; TCRdb has only the in-frame clones, and not every one. The table includes 150,000 to 200,000 clones, approximately 89% detected once. Sequencing was done on a sample of peripheral blood. The receptors were sampled from a man aged 35 to 55 with active or convalescent COVID-19. The CDR3 runs from the conserved cysteine through the conserved F or W. Each record gives: V gene, D gene, clone size, J gene, CDR3 DNA, CDR3 protein. The D gene is left open where the match is weak. For some rows the clone size is stated as once, few or many, or as a class when expanded; others skip it.

>TRBV9|TRBD2|-|TRBJ2-2
TGTGCCAGCGGAGGACTAGCGGTCAACACCGGGGAGCTGTTTTTT
CASGGLAVNTGELFF
>TRBV25-1|TRBD1|-|TRBJ2-5
TGTGCCAGCTGGCAGGGGGCGGGGGAGACCCAGTACTTC
CASWQGAGETQYF
>TRBV5-1|TRBD1|-|TRBJ1-6
TGCGCCAGCAGCCTGCATGGACAGGGGGCGAATTCACCCCTCCACTTT
CASSLHGQGANSPLHF
>TRBV6-1|TRBD1|-|TRBJ2-7
TGTGCCAGCAGTGAACCTGGGACAGGGGGCGGAGGGTTCTACGAGCAGTACTTC
CASSEPGTGGGGFYEQYF
>TRBV7-2|TRBD1|-|TRBJ2-5
TGTGCCAGCAGCTCAACCCCCCGGGACAGTAGATTTCAGGAGACCCAGTACTTC
CASSSTPRDSRFQETQYF
>TRBV2|-|-|TRBJ2-1
TGTGCCAGCGGCTCCAATGAGCAGTTCTTC
CASGSNEQFF
>TRBV3-1/TRBV3-2|-|-|TRBJ1-3
TGTGCCAGCAGCCAAGCCCTGGGCGCTGGAAACACCATATATTTT
CASSQALGAGNTIYF
>TRBV4-2|TRBD1|once|TRBJ2-7
TGTGCCAGCAGCCAAGAGCAGGGGGCCAGCTCCTACGAGCAGTACTTC
CASSQEQGASSYEQYF
>TRBV2|TRBD2|-|TRBJ2-5
TGTGCCAGCAGTGAAGATTGGGGCGGGGGAAGGCCAAGAGTGACCCAGTACTTC
CASSEDWGGGRPRVTQYF
>TRBV30|TRBD2|-|TRBJ2-3
TGTGCCAGGCAGCGGGGGGGGCTAAACACAGATACGCAGTATTTT
CARQRGGLNTDTQYF
>TRBV29-1|TRBD1|-|TRBJ2-2
TGCAGCGTTCGTACAGGGGGCTCCGGGGAGCTGTTTTTT
CSVRTGGSGELFF
>TRBV5-8|TRBD1|-|TRBJ1-1
TGTGCCAGCGGTTCCGGGACAGTCCTGCCGAACACTGAAGCTTTCTTT
CASGSGTVLPNTEAFF
>TRBV13|TRBD1|-|TRBJ2-7
TGTGCCAGCAGCACCCGACAGGGGGCGACCTACGAGCAGTACTTC
CASSTRQGATYEQYF
>TRBV10-3|-|-|TRBJ1-3
TGTGCCATCAGTGAGTCTGACGGGACAACGGGAAACACCATATATTTT
CAISESDGTTGNTIYF
>TRBV27|TRBD1|-|TRBJ1-5
TGTGCCAGCAGTTCCATCGGACAGGGTCGGAATCAGCCCCAGCATTTT
CASSSIGQGRNQPQHF
>TRBV6-5|-|-|TRBJ1-4
TGTGCCAGCAGTTACGCCCAGGGTGGAGCTAATGAAAAACTGTTTTTT
CASSYAQGGANEKLFF
>TRBV5-1|TRBD2|-|TRBJ2-1
TGCGCCAGCAGCTTGGTCGGGACTAGCGGATCCAATGAGCAGTTCTTC
CASSLVGTSGSNEQFF
>TRBV5-4|TRBD1|-|TRBJ1-2
TGTGCCAGCAGCTTGGTCGGACAGGGGGACTATGGCTACACCTTC
CASSLVGQGDYGYTF
>TRBV4-3|-|once|TRBJ1-1
TGCGCCAGCAGCCAAGATCGTCACGGCGGGGGTGAAGCTTTCTTT
CASSQDRHGGGEAFF
>TRBV3-1/TRBV3-2|TRBD2|once|TRBJ2-3
TGTGCCAGCAGCCAAGTTCGCGGACTAGCGGGGCACACAGATACGCAGTATTTT
CASSQVRGLAGHTDTQYF